This is a list of T cell receptor beta chains from one sample in a study of blood T cell repertoires in COVID-19. Produced via immunoSEQ multiplex PCR; TCRdb's table is partial and in-frame only. Here the sample spans tens of thousands of clones, 70% to 85% being singletons. The sample comprised peripheral blood. The source of these receptors is a human donor in a cohort sampled during active COVID-19. Both conserved end residues are part of each CDR3. D genes are given only for firm matches. The size field is filled for only some rows; it gives once, few, many or a size class.

j_call: TRBJ2-3; d_call: TRBD1; clone_size: few; v_call: TRBV24-1; cdr3_nt: TGTGCCACCAATGGACAGGGCAGCACAGATACGCAGTATTTT; cdr3_aa: CATNGQGSTDTQYF
j_call: TRBJ2-7; d_call: TRBD1; clone_size: .; v_call: TRBV27; cdr3_nt: TGTGCCAGCAGTTTATCATTCCAGGGGGCGCAAGGAAGAGCGGTCGAGCAGTACTTC; cdr3_aa: CASSLSFQGAQGRAVEQYF
j_call: TRBJ2-2; d_call: TRBD1; clone_size: .; v_call: TRBV18; cdr3_nt: TGTGCCAGCTCACTACAGGGGGCTTTGACCGGGGAGCTGTTTTTT; cdr3_aa: CASSLQGALTGELFF
j_call: TRBJ2-7; d_call: TRBD1; clone_size: .; v_call: TRBV5-1; cdr3_nt: TGCGCCAGCAGCTCGGGACAGGTTGAAGACGAGCAGTACTTC; cdr3_aa: CASSSGQVEDEQYF
j_call: TRBJ1-1; d_call: .; clone_size: once; v_call: TRBV19; cdr3_nt: TGTGCCAGTAGTCATACCCCCTGGCCCACTGAAGCTTTCTTT; cdr3_aa: CASSHTPWPTEAFF
j_call: TRBJ2-1; d_call: .; clone_size: .; v_call: TRBV7-7; cdr3_nt: TGTGCTAGCAGCTTATCCCCTAGCGACTACAATGAGCAGTTCTTC; cdr3_aa: CASSLSPSDYNEQFF
j_call: TRBJ2-2; d_call: TRBD1; clone_size: .; v_call: TRBV18; cdr3_nt: TGTGCCAGCTCACCACAGGGACAGGGTTCCGGGGAGCTGTTTTTT; cdr3_aa: CASSPQGQGSGELFF
j_call: TRBJ2-7; d_call: .; clone_size: .; v_call: TRBV3-1/TRBV3-2; cdr3_nt: TGTGCCAGCAGCCTGGGTCCGGGAGTAGGGCAGTACTTC; cdr3_aa: CASSLGPGVGQYF
j_call: TRBJ1-3; d_call: .; clone_size: few; v_call: TRBV28; cdr3_nt: TGTGCCAGCAGTTTATTGGCAGGTGCCGTCTCTGGAAACACCATATATTTT; cdr3_aa: CASSLLAGAVSGNTIYF
j_call: TRBJ2-3; d_call: TRBD2; clone_size: once; v_call: TRBV3-1/TRBV3-2; cdr3_nt: TGTGCCAGCAGCCTAGCGGGAGTGTCGGATACGCAGTATTTT; cdr3_aa: CASSLAGVSDTQYF
j_call: TRBJ2-7; d_call: TRBD2; clone_size: .; v_call: TRBV10-1; cdr3_nt: TGCGCCAGCAGTGAGTCTCTGGGGACTAGCGCCTACGAGCAGTACTTC; cdr3_aa: CASSESLGTSAYEQYF
j_call: TRBJ2-1; d_call: .; clone_size: once; v_call: TRBV19; cdr3_nt: TGTGCCAGTAGCCCCCGCCTGTGGGAGGAAAACAATGAGCAGTTCTTC; cdr3_aa: CASSPRLWEENNEQFF
j_call: TRBJ2-7; d_call: TRBD2; clone_size: .; v_call: TRBV3-1/TRBV3-2; cdr3_nt: TGTGCCAGCAGCCAAGAGATCCCTAGCGGGAGACGCGAGCAGTACTTC; cdr3_aa: CASSQEIPSGRREQYF
j_call: TRBJ1-4; d_call: .; clone_size: .; v_call: TRBV6-5; cdr3_nt: TGTGCCAGCAGTTACGGGCAGGGCTATAATGAAAAACTGTTTTTT; cdr3_aa: CASSYGQGYNEKLFF
j_call: TRBJ2-7; d_call: TRBD2; clone_size: .; v_call: TRBV18; cdr3_nt: TGTGCCAGCTCACCAAGTGCGGCTAGCGGGGGTTACGAGCAGTACTTC; cdr3_aa: CASSPSAASGGYEQYF
j_call: TRBJ1-5; d_call: .; clone_size: .; v_call: TRBV6-2/TRBV6-3; cdr3_nt: TGTGCCAGCAGTTACCTCAAAACAAATCAGCCCCAGCATTTT; cdr3_aa: CASSYLKTNQPQHF
j_call: TRBJ2-5; d_call: TRBD2; clone_size: .; v_call: TRBV7-2; cdr3_nt: TGTGCCAGCAGCTTACAGCGGGAACAGACCCAGTACTTC; cdr3_aa: CASSLQREQTQYF
j_call: TRBJ2-3; d_call: TRBD2; clone_size: .; v_call: TRBV27; cdr3_nt: TGTGCCAGCAGCCTGACTAGCGGCACCTTATATACGCAGTATTTT; cdr3_aa: CASSLTSGTLYTQYF
j_call: TRBJ2-7; d_call: TRBD2; clone_size: .; v_call: TRBV20-1; cdr3_nt: TGCAGTGCTAGTGAGGGCGGGAGGTCCTCCTACGAGCAGTACTTC; cdr3_aa: CSASEGGRSSYEQYF
j_call: TRBJ2-1; d_call: TRBD1; clone_size: .; v_call: TRBV4-1; cdr3_nt: TGCGCCAGCAGCCAAGATGGGGACAGGGTGGGTCTCAATGAGCAGTTCTTC; cdr3_aa: CASSQDGDRVGLNEQFF
j_call: TRBJ2-1; d_call: .; clone_size: .; v_call: TRBV15; cdr3_nt: TGTGCCACCAGCCCCGGGCGAAATAGCGGTAGATACAATGAGCAGTTCTTC; cdr3_aa: CATSPGRNSGRYNEQFF